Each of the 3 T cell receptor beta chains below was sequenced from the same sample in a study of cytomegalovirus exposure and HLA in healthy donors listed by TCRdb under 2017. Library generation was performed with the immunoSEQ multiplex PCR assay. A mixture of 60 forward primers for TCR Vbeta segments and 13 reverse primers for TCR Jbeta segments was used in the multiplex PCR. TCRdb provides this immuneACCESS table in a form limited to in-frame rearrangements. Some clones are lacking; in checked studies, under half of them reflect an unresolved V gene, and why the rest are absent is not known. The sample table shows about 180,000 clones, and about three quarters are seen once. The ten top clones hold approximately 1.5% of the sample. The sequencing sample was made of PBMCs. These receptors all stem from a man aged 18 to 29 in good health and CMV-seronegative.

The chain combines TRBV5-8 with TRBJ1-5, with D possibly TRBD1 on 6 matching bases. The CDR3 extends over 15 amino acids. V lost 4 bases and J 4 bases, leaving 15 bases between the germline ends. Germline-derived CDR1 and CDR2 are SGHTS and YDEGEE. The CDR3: CASSGEGEVNQPQHF. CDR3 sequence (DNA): TGTGCCAGCAGCGGCGAGGGGGAAGTTAATCAGCCCCAGCATTTT.

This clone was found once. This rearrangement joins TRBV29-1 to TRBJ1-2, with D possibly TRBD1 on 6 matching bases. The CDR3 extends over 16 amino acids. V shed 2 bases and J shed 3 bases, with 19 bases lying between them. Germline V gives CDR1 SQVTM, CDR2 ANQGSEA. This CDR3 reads CSVESQPGELHYGYTF. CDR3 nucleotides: TGCAGCGTTGAATCACAACCAGGGGAACTTCACTATGGCTACACCTTC.

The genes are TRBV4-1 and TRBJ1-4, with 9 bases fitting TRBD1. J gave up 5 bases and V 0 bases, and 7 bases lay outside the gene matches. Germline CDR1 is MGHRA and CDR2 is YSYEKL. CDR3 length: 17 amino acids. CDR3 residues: CASSQEPSGTGNEKLFF. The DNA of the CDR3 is TGCGCCAGCAGCCAAGAGCCCTCGGGGACAGGGAATGAAAAACTGTTTTTT.